One sample yielded the 11 T cell receptor beta chains listed below, sequenced in a study of shared clonotypes between healthy human individuals. Here immunoSEQ multiplex PCR was the method, and the copy in TCRdb shows in-frame clones only, minus some. The table records about 590,000 clones, roughly 96% of them present only once. Naive CD8 cells were CD45RO-negative, positively selected for CCR7, excluding terminally differentiated effector memory CD45RA+ cells. Material for sequencing was naive CD8+ T cells sorted from blood. These receptors came from a woman in her twenties or thirties in good health.

V gene TRBV27 combines with J gene TRBJ1-5; D remains ambiguous. Germline assignment: CDR1 MNHEY and CDR2 SMNVEV (reference sequence). V was clipped by 2 bases and J by 0 bases, with 8 bases between them. The CDR3 is 15 amino acids. CDR3 residues: CASSLVGYSNQPQHF. CDR3 in DNA: TGTGCCAGCAGTTTAGTGGGGTATAGCAATCAGCCCCAGCATTTT.

The chain is built from TRBV7-9 and TRBJ1-1; D not resolved. CDR3 length equals 12 residues. Germline V lookup: CDR1 SEHNR, CDR2 FQNEAQ (reference sequence). Deletions cut 5 bases from V and 6 bases from J, with 10 bases between. CDR3 nucleotides: TGTGCCAGCAGCCCAATTTTGCCTGAAGCTTTCTTT. Its protein is CASSPILPEAFF.

The chain carries TRBV15 and TRBJ1-5; 7 bases map to TRBD1. Germline CDR1 reads LNHNV; CDR2 reads YYDKDF (reference sequence). The CDR3 is 17 amino acids. The V segment lost 2 bases and the J segment 0 bases; nucleotides outside the gene matches: 7. The CDR3 nucleotides are TGTGCCACCAGCAGAAGACAGGGCCCTAATAGCAATCAGCCCCAGCATTTT. It yields the protein CATSRRQGPNSNQPQHF.

This chain joins TRBV15 and TRBJ2-7, with 10 bases identical to TRBD2. Germline CDR1 is LNHNV and CDR2 is YYDKDF (reference sequence). This CDR3 spans 20 amino acids. Trimming cost V 0 bases and J 3 bases; bases outside gene matches: 17. The chain's CDR3 is CATSRDRASGGTGRYYEQYF. The CDR3 DNA is TGTGCCACCAGCAGAGATCGGGCTAGCGGGGGTACGGGGAGATACTACGAGCAGTACTTC.

The chain couples TRBV27 to TRBJ2-5, with D perhaps matching TRBD2 (5 bases). Germline CDR1 MNHEY, CDR2 SMNVEV (reference sequence). Trimming removed 4 bases from V and 5 bases from J, with 8 bases in between. There are 12 residues in the CDR3. The CDR3 protein is CASSWRMETQYF. The CDR3, as DNA: TGTGCCAGCAGTTGGAGGATGGAGACCCAGTACTTC.

This CDR3 is CASSIDLTSVSSYNEQFF. CDR3 nucleotide sequence: TGTGCCAGTAGTATAGATTTGACTAGCGTCAGCTCCTACAATGAGCAGTTCTTC. The chain combines TRBV19 with TRBJ2-1, with TRBD2 matching over 8 bases. The CDR3 has 18 residues. The ends lost 0 bases at V and 0 bases at J; junction bases unmatched: 7. The germline V gene has CDR1 LNHDA and CDR2 SQIVND (reference sequence).

Note on this clone: The sample holds other DNA sequences that translate to the same CDR3. CDR3 coding DNA: TGTGCCAGCAGTTTCGTGAGCTCCTACAATGAGCAGTTCTTC. Translation gives CASSFVSSYNEQFF. The rearrangement joins TRBV27 to TRBJ2-1; D gene uncertain. The CDR3 has 14 residues. V was clipped by 3 bases and J by 0 bases, with 6 bases between them. From germline, CDR1 is MNHEY and CDR2 SMNVEV (reference sequence).

V usage is TRBV7-9 and J usage is TRBJ2-5; TRBD1 might be the D (6 bases). The ends were cut back, 7 bases at V and 0 bases at J, with 27 bases in the middle. The CDR3 loop spans 19 amino acids. CDR1 and CDR2 from the germline V gene are SEHNR and FQNEAQ (reference sequence). CDR3 loop: CASNSWIGTKGRDQETQYF. CDR3 bases: TGTGCCAGCAACTCATGGATCGGGACAAAGGGTCGCGACCAAGAGACCCAGTACTTC. Filled out from reference TRBV7-9 and TRBJ2-5, the complete variable domain reads DTGVSQNPRHKITKRGQNVTFRCDPISEHNRLYWYRQTLGQGPEFLTYFQNEAQLEKSRLLSDRFSAERPKGSFSTLEIQRTEQGDSAMYLCASNSWIGTKGRDQETQYFGPGTRLLVL.

The chain is built from TRBV7-8 and TRBJ2-1; D uncertain. Trimming took off 2 bases at V and 4 bases at J, with 9 bases between the two ends. This CDR3 has 14 residues. Germline V lookup: CDR1 SGHVS, CDR2 FQNEAQ. CDR3 residues: CASSLPWNYNEQFF. The CDR3, as DNA: TGTGCCAGCAGCTTACCCTGGAATTACAATGAGCAGTTCTTC.

The rearrangement uses TRBV28 and TRBJ2-2; TRBD2 agrees at 12 bases. The CDR3 totals 14 residues. CDR1 MDHEN and CDR2 SYDVKM come from the germline V gene. Trimming removed 5 bases from V and 6 bases from J; junction bases left unmatched: 1. CDR3 nucleotide sequence: TGTGCCAGCAGTCTAGCGGGGGGGCCCGGGGAGCTGTTTTTT. It codes for CASSLAGGPGELFF.

J is TRBJ2-4 and V is TRBV27, with 11 positions matching TRBD1. The CDR3 contains 16 residues. V lost 5 bases to trimming and J lost 0 bases; unmatched junction nucleotides: 3. Germline loops: CDR1 MNHEY, CDR2 SMNVEV (reference sequence). The DNA for the CDR3 is TGTGCCAGCAGTCTCGGGACAGGGGGAGCCAAAAACATTCAGTACTTC. Its protein is CASSLGTGGAKNIQYF.